Following are 25 T cell receptor beta chains from one sample sequenced in a study of blood T cells in healthy people across ages. A second PCR of roughly 7 to 11 cycles used a sample-barcoded 5' primer and a J-beta primer mix. TCRdb reprocessed the 5' RACE reads with MiXCR, giving one entry per CDR3 protein. The sample lists hundreds of thousands of distinct CDR3 sequences, approximately 48% occurring once. Sequenced sample: blood. These receptors were collected from a man in his 60s in good health.

The genes are TRBV6-2 or TRBV6-3 and TRBJ2-7; 13 nucleotides match TRBD2. This CDR3 is built from 14 residues. Germline trimming cut 7 bases from V and 6 bases from J; bases unmatched to any gene: 6. The germline gives CDR1 MNHEY, CDR2 SVGEGT. The CDR3 DNA follows: TGTGCCAGCAAGACGACTAGCGGGAGGTCCGAGCAGTACTTC. Translation gives CASKTTSGRSEQYF.

This clonotype was seen only a few times. For the CDR3, the DNA is TGCAGTGCCCTAAGCCAGACTAATTCCTACGAGCAGTACTTC. As protein: CSALSQTNSYEQYF. The rearrangement links TRBV20-1 to TRBJ2-7; maybe TRBD2 (5 bases). V was pared by 6 bases and J by 1 base, with 16 bases between. This CDR3 comprises 14 residues. Germline lookup yields CDR1 DFQATT and CDR2 SNEGSKA (reference sequence).

The chain recombines TRBV18 with TRBJ2-5; D is unresolved. The J call is in doubt because the DNA end fits TRBJ2-7 better. CDR3 length: 12 residues. Germline values: CDR1 KGHSH, CDR2 LQKENI. CDR3 in amino acids: CASRSGWSEQYF. The CDR3 DNA reads as TGTGCCAGCCGGTCGGGCTGGAGCGAGCAGTACTTC.

The chain recombines TRBV3-1 with TRBJ2-5; D may be TRBD2 (6 bases). Trimming removed 4 bases at V and 9 bases at J, with 15 bases between. The CDR3 has 13 amino acids. Germline assignment: CDR1 LGHDT and CDR2 YNNKEL (reference sequence). CDR3 in amino acids: CASSPRLGGAQYF. CDR3 coding DNA: TGTGCCAGCAGCCCCCGACTAGGAGGGGCCCAGTACTTC.

This chain links TRBV3-1 with TRBJ2-7; the D is unclear. V gave up 1 base and J gave up 8 bases, with 15 bases separating them. This CDR3 has 14 residues. Germline CDR1 and CDR2: LGHDT and YNNKEL (reference sequence). CDR3: CASSQVLGPTQQYF. The CDR3 DNA is TGTGCCAGCAGCCAAGTCTTAGGACCCACGCAGCAGTACTTC.

The table lists this clonotype with many counts. This chain links TRBV24-1 with TRBJ2-1; no clear D gene. The CDR3 is made up of 13 amino acids. Germline CDR1 KGHDR, CDR2 SFDVKD. V lost 3 bases, J lost 10 bases, and 12 bases lay in between. CDR3 coding DNA: TGTGCCACCAGTGATCCCGGCAGATGGGAGCAGTTCTTC. Encoded protein: CATSDPGRWEQFF.

V usage is TRBV11-3 and J usage is TRBJ2-3, with unresolved D. There are 14 residues in the CDR3. V shed 2 bases and J shed 2 bases, with 8 bases lying between them. Germline CDR1 is SGHNT and CDR2 is YENEEA. The CDR3 spells CASSLQSHTDTQYF. The CDR3 DNA is TGTGCCAGCAGCTTACAGTCACACACAGATACGCAGTATTTT.

This sequence joins TRBV14 and TRBJ2-1, with D perhaps assigned TRBD1 or TRBD2 (6 bases each). Germline-derived CDR1 and CDR2 are SGHDN and FVKESK. V lost 2 bases to trimming and J lost 6 bases, with 17 bases between them. CDR3 length: 16 amino acids. The CDR3 nucleotides read TGTGCCAGCAGCCAACAAGGAGGGGGAAGTACCAATGAGCAGTTCTTC. Protein: CASSQQGGGSTNEQFF.

This sequence joins TRBV6-6 and TRBJ2-7; 8 bases match TRBD1. The DNA end is a closer match to TRBJ2-5, so the J assignment may be wrong. The CDR3 loop spans 16 amino acids. CDR1 MNHNY and CDR2 SVGAGI come from the germline V gene (reference sequence). DNA of the CDR3: TGTGCCAGCACCGTTGGAGGAGGACAGGGAGAGAAGACCCAGTACTTC. Translation gives CASTVGGGQGEKTQYF.

The rearrangement links TRBV6-2 or TRBV6-3 to TRBJ1-2; 8 bases match TRBD1. Germline values: CDR1 MNHEY, CDR2 SVGEGT. This CDR3 spans 13 amino acids. Unmatched junction bases numbered 3, after V lost 2 bases and J lost 7 bases. CDR3 DNA sequence: TGTGCCAGCAGTTACCGGACAGGGTCTGGCTACACCTTC. Its protein is CASSYRTGSGYTF.

The genes are TRBV7-2 and TRBJ2-1; 9 bases fit TRBD1. The CDR3 sequence is 16 residues long. The germline gives CDR1 SGHTA, CDR2 FQGNSA. V shed 1 base and J 5 bases; nucleotides not matched to a gene: 6. The CDR3 DNA reads TGTGCCAGCAGCTTAGTGGGGACAGGGCTTAACAATGAGCAGTTCTTC. Amino acids: CASSLVGTGLNNEQFF.

This clonotype was counted a few times. This chain connects TRBV4-3 to TRBJ2-7; D gene uncertain. From germline, CDR1 is LGHNA and CDR2 YSLEER. The CDR3 has 15 amino acids. Trimming removed 0 bases at V and 1 base at J, with 10 bases between. In DNA, the CDR3 is TGCGCCAGCAGCCAAGATTGGTACAGTTCCTACGAGCAGTACTTC. Protein: CASSQDWYSSYEQYF.

The rearrangement uses TRBV4-3 and TRBJ1-6; TRBD1 is a possible D gene (6 bases). CDR1 and CDR2 from the germline V gene are LGHNA and YSLEER. Trimming pared 1 base from V and 4 bases from J, leaving 14 bases between. The length of the CDR3 is 17 residues. The CDR3 DNA reads TGCGCCAGCAGCCAAGGTAGCGACAGGCCGTATAATTCACCCCTCCACTTT. Translation gives CASSQGSDRPYNSPLHF.

The V call is TRBV20-1, the J call TRBJ1-2, with D perhaps matching TRBD1 (5 bases). With 2 bases removed from V and 1 base from J, the gap between germline ends came to 8 bases. The CDR3 contains 13 residues. The germline V gene has CDR1 DFQATT and CDR2 SNEGSKA (reference sequence). CDR3 protein: CSARSTVNYGYTF. DNA for the CDR3: TGCAGTGCTAGATCGACAGTTAACTATGGCTACACCTTC.

The CDR3 region has the DNA TGTGCCAGCAGCGCAGGGACATACGGAAACACTGAAGCTTTCTTT. Protein product: CASSAGTYGNTEAFF. V gene TRBV9 combines with J gene TRBJ1-1; D may be TRBD1 (6 bases). There are 15 residues in the CDR3. The germline V and J ends were trimmed by 3 bases and 2 bases, with 14 bases remaining between them. CDR1 and CDR2 (germline): SGDLS, YYNGEE.

This clonotype was found once. This may be a read error: a much more frequent sequence differs by one nucleotide. The CDR3 nucleotides read TGTGCCGGCAGCTTAGGGACGGTCTATGGCTACACCTTC. Its translation is CAGSLGTVYGYTF. The chain recombines TRBV7-2 with TRBJ1-2, with TRBD1 as a possible D gene (5 bases). This CDR3 comprises 13 residues. CDR1 SGHTA and CDR2 FQGNSA come from the germline V gene. The whole variable domain, filled in from reference TRBV7-2 and TRBJ1-2, reads GAGVSQSPSNKVTEKGKDVELRCDPISGHTALYWYRQSLGQGLEFLIYFQGNSAPDKSGLPSDRFSAERTGGSVSTLTIQRTQQEDSAVYLCAGSLGTVYGYTFGSGTRLTVV.

The chain recombines TRBV20-1 with TRBJ1-2, with D possibly being TRBD1 (6 bases). This CDR3 spans 14 amino acids. The ends were cut back, 0 bases at V and 4 bases at J, with 12 bases in the middle. CDR1 is DFQATT and CDR2 is SNEGSKA in the germline V gene (reference sequence). The CDR3 is CSAREQGGLYGYTF. As DNA, the CDR3 is TGCAGTGCTAGAGAACAGGGAGGGCTCTATGGCTACACCTTC.

V and J are TRBV20-1 and TRBJ2-3; weak D call: TRBD1 (6 bases). V gave up 4 bases and J gave up 1 base, with 33 bases separating them. In germline, CDR1 is DFQATT, CDR2 SNEGSKA (reference sequence). There are 21 residues in the CDR3. CDR3 sequence: CSAITGNQHRYAIDGTDTQYF. The CDR3 bases are TGCAGTGCTATAACAGGGAATCAGCACAGATACGCAATCGACGGCACAGATACGCAGTATTTT.

This clonotype has a handful of counts. The chain uses TRBV9 and TRBJ2-7; 7 bases match TRBD1. CDR1 is SGDLS and CDR2 is YYNGEE in the germline V gene. V lost 0 bases and J lost 10; bases outside the gene matches: 13. The CDR3 has 15 amino acids. As DNA, the CDR3 is TGTGCCAGCAGCGTAGAGCCCACTACAGGGGATTTACAGTACTTC. Translated: CASSVEPTTGDLQYF. The full variable domain, with the rest looked up from reference TRBV9 and TRBJ2-7, is DSGVTQTPKHLITATGQRVTLRCSPRSGDLSVYWYQQSLDQGLQFLIQYYNGEERAKGNILERFSAQQFPDLHSELNLSSLELGDSALYFCASSVEPTTGDLQYFGPGTRLTVT.

This clonotype turned up a few times. This chain connects TRBV25-1 to TRBJ1-2; 7 bases agree with TRBD1. The junction had 16 bases not matched to a gene; V was cut back by 8 bases and J by 7 bases. Per germline, CDR1 MGHDK and CDR2 SYGVNS. The CDR3 has 15 amino acids. The CDR3 coding sequence is TGTGCCAGCCACTCACGAACACAGGGGCCAGGTGGCTACACCTTC. It encodes CASHSRTQGPGGYTF.

The J gene is TRBJ2-3, the V gene TRBV20-1, with D possibly matching TRBD2 (5 bases). Germline CDR1 reads DFQATT; CDR2 reads SNEGSKA (reference sequence). The CDR3 runs 15 residues. Trimming shortened V by 0 bases and J by 3 bases, and 13 bases separated the two germline ends. The CDR3 here is CSARDVGKGTDTQYF. CDR3 DNA sequence: TGCAGTGCTAGAGATGTCGGGAAGGGAACAGATACGCAGTATTTT.

On this clonotype itself: At one boundary the junction diverges from the germline segment, which might be a read error. The CDR3 nucleotides are TGTGCCAGCGGCTTATTAATAGCGGCCGATGAGCAGTTCTTC. Its translation is CASGLLIAADEQFF. V usage is TRBV11-1 and J usage is TRBJ2-1, with TRBD2 as a possible D gene (6 bases). In germline, CDR1 is SGHAT, CDR2 FQDESV (reference sequence). This CDR3 comprises 14 residues.

The chain couples TRBV20-1 to TRBJ2-4; TRBD2 is a possible D gene (6 bases). The better agreement between TRBJ2-7 and the DNA end casts doubt on the J call. The CDR3 consists of 13 residues. CDR1 is DFQATT and CDR2 is SNEGSKA in the germline V gene (reference sequence). Written as DNA, the CDR3 is TGCAGTGCTAGAGGGGACTTTGACTACGAGCAGTACTTC. Its translation is CSARGDFDYEQYF.

V gene TRBV6-5 combines with J gene TRBJ2-4; 9 nucleotides agree with TRBD2. The J call is uncertain, as TRBJ2-5 better fits the DNA end. CDR3 length equals 14 residues. CDR1 is MNHEY and CDR2 is SVGAGI in the germline V gene. DNA for the CDR3: TGTGCCAGCAGTTCCAGCGGGGGGTATGGGACCCAGTACTTC. Protein product: CASSSSGGYGTQYF.

This clonotype has just one count. V gene TRBV20-1 combines with J gene TRBJ1-2; D gene ambiguous. CDR1 and CDR2 from the germline V gene are DFQATT and SNEGSKA (reference sequence). V lost 0 bases and J 5 bases, leaving 4 bases between the germline ends. This CDR3 contains 11 residues. CDR3 loop: CSARDPYGYTF. CDR3 sequence (DNA): TGCAGTGCTAGAGATCCGTATGGCTACACCTTC.